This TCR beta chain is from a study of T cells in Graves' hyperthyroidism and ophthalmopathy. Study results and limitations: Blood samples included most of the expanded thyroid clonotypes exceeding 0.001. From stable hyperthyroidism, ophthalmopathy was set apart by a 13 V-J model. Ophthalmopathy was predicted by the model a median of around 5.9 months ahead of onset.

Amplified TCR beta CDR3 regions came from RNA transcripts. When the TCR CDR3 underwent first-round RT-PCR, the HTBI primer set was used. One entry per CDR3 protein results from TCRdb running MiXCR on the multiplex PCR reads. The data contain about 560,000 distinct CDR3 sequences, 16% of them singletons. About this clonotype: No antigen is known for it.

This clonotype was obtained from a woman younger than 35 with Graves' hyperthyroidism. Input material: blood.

CDR3 bases: TGCAGTGCTAGGTCAGGGGCCGCAACCGCAGATACGCAGTATTTT. It translates to CSARSGAATADTQYF. The chain joins TRBV20-1 to TRBJ2-3, with D perhaps TRBD1 (6 bases). Deletions cut 3 bases from V and 4 bases from J, with 17 bases between. This CDR3 region has 15 residues. Germline V gives CDR1 DFQATT, CDR2 SNEGSKA (reference sequence).